These 4 T cell receptor beta chains were sequenced from one sample in a study of blood T cell repertoires in COVID-19. TCRdb keeps only in-frame clones here, not all; method: immunoSEQ multiplex PCR. The sample has about 300,000 clones, under 90% seen once. Sequencing was carried out using PBMCs or T cells enriched from blood (not recorded which). These receptors were collected from a woman aged 45 to 65 who had been exposed to COVID-19.

This clone was seen once. The DNA for the CDR3 is TGTGCCAGCGGGGAGGAATTTTCACCCCTCCACTTT. Its protein product is CASGEEFSPLHF. This chain links TRBV3-1 (or the pseudogene TRBV3-2) with TRBJ1-6; D remains unclear. CDR3 length equals 12 residues. CDR1 is LGHDT and CDR2 is YNNKEL in the germline V gene (reference sequence). V lost 8 bases, J lost 9 bases, and 11 bases lay in between.

V and J are TRBV5-1 and TRBJ1-6; 10 bases match TRBD1. The V and J ends lost 3 bases and 10 bases, in that order; junction bases with no gene match: 16. The CDR3 runs to 18 residues. Germline values: CDR1 SGHRS, CDR2 YFSETQ. The CDR3 sequence: CASSYDPGQGQRMSPLHF. In DNA form, the CDR3 reads TGCGCCAGCAGCTACGATCCGGGACAGGGGCAGCGGATGTCACCCCTCCACTTT.

The CDR3 region is CATSTGTGLFF. The CDR3 region has the DNA TGTGCCACCAGCACCGGGACAGGGCTATTCTTT. J is TRBJ1-1 and V is TRBV15; TRBD1 agrees at 9 bases. The CDR3 runs 11 residues. Germline CDR1 and CDR2: LNHNV and YYDKDF (reference sequence). Trimming removed 4 bases from V and 14 bases from J; junction bases left unmatched: 5.

V is TRBV5-8 and J is TRBJ1-1; D unresolved. There are 15 residues in the CDR3. V was cut by 3 bases and J by 2 bases, with 14 bases left in between. Germline V gene lookup returns CDR1 SGHTS and CDR2 YDEGEE. The CDR3 is CASSYPTVGNTEAFF. The CDR3 nucleotides are TGTGCCAGCAGCTACCCAACAGTTGGTAACACTGAAGCTTTCTTT. Full variable domain (missing parts from reference TRBV5-8 and TRBJ1-1): EAGVTQSPTHLIKTRGQQATLRCSPISGHTSVYWYQQALGLGLQFLLWYDEGEERNRGNFPPRFSGRQFPNYSSELNVNALELEDSALYLCASSYPTVGNTEAFFGQGTRLTVV.